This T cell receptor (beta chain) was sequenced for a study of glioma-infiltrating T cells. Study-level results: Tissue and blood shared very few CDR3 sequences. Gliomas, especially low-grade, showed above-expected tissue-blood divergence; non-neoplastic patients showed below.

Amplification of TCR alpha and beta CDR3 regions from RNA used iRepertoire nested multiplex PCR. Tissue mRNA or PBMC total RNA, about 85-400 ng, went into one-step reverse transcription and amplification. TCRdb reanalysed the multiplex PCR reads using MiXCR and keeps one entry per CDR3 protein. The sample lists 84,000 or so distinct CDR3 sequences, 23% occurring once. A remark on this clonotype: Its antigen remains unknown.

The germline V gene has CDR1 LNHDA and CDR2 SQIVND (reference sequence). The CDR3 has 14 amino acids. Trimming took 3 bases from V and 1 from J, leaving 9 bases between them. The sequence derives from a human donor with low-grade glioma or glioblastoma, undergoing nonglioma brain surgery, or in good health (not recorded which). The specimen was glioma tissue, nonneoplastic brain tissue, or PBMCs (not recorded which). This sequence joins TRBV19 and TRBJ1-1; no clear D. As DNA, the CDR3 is TGTGCCAGTAGTATGCCGGAGGGGAACACTGAAGCTTTCTTT. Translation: CASSMPEGNTEAFF.